The entry that follows covers one T cell receptor beta chain sequence. Its specificity is not known. The repertoire was sequenced with immunoSEQ multiplex PCR; TCRdb's copy has only in-frame clones and lacks some. Here the sample spans roughly 2,000,000 clones, about 94% being singletons. The data belong to a study of shared clonotypes between healthy human individuals. Study-wide results and limits: Among donors, clonotype sharing was expected to be affected by sequencing depth.

CDR3 length equals 13 residues. Germline V gene lookup returns CDR1 SGHTA and CDR2 FQGTGA. The V end was cut by 5 bases, the J end by 7 bases, with 12 bases between. Positive CCR7 selection of CD45RO-negative cells yielded the naive CD8 cells, and terminally differentiated effector memory CD45RA+ cells were excluded. The receptor comes from a man aged 18 to 35 in good health. Some clones in this sample may be carry-over from other donors' samples. The chain has TRBV7-3 and TRBJ2-1, with a possible D match to TRBD1 (6 bases). Sequenced input: naive CD8+ T cells from PBMCs. Written as DNA, the CDR3 is TGTGCCAGCAGCGCCGGACAGAGGAATGAGCAGTTCTTC. It encodes CASSAGQRNEQFF.